This T cell receptor (beta chain) was identified in a study of cytomegalovirus exposure and HLA in healthy donors. With respect to this clone: Its antigen is still unknown.

Whole-study results and caveats: One cluster of highly shared sequence variants probably arose as a sequencing artifact. In vitro checks showed that three CMV-associated chains really do target CMV antigens.

The PCR made use of 60 Vbeta and 13 Jbeta primers. Measured with immunoSEQ multiplex PCR; TCRdb has only the in-frame clones, and not every one. The sample carries about 170,000 clones, around 80% recorded once. V was pared by 4 bases and J by 3 bases, with 0 bases of the junction left unmatched. Germline CDR1 LNHDA, CDR2 SQIVND (reference sequence). The length of the CDR3 is 13 residues. The sequence came from a woman aged 45-65 years in good health and CMV-seropositive. What was sequenced was PBMCs. This chain uses TRBV19 with TRBJ2-5; 9 nucleotides agree with TRBD1. CDR3 region: CASSRDREETQYF. The CDR3 DNA is TGTGCCAGTAGTAGGGACAGGGAAGAGACCCAGTACTTC. The whole variable domain, remainder taken from reference TRBV19 and TRBJ2-5, is DGGITQSPKYLFRKEGQNVTLSCEQNLNHDAMYWYRQDPGQGLRLIYYSQIVNDFQKGDIAEGYSVSREKKESFPLTVTSAQKNPTAFYLCASSRDREETQYFGPGTRLLVL.